This T cell receptor beta chain was sequenced during a study of shared clonotypes between healthy human individuals. Generated by immunoSEQ multiplex PCR, the TCRdb table keeps only in-frame clones and is missing some. The profile shows some 900,000 clones, around three quarters of them singletons. The CDR3 runs to 16 residues. V was pared by 6 bases and J by 3 bases, with 11 bases of the junction left unmatched. Germline V gene data show CDR1 as MDHEN and CDR2 as SYDVKM. Sequencing used memory CD4+ T cells sorted from blood. The subset is: CD45RA-negative fraction. The sequence derives from a man aged 18 to 30 in good health. This rearrangement joins TRBV28 to TRBJ1-2; 9 nucleotides line up with TRBD1. The CDR3 nucleotides are TGTGCCAGCAGATCTCTCGGGACAGGGCAATACTATGGCTACACCTTC. Translated, it gives CASRSLGTGQYYGYTF.